The 3 T cell receptor beta chains below all came from one sample that was sequenced in a study of metastatic and nonmetastatic thyroid tumors. Prior to thyroid surgery, none of the patients had received any treatment. TCRdb re-analyzed the PCR reads using MiXCR. The sample carries 45,000 to 50,000 clones, 20% to 25% recorded once. Sequenced material: blood. These receptors were taken from a male donor with papillary thyroid cancer or a benign thyroid nodule (not recorded which). Some clones in this sample may be carry-over from other donors' samples.

This chain connects TRBV19 to TRBJ1-5, with TRBD1 as a possible D gene (6 bases). Germline V gene lookup returns CDR1 LNHDA and CDR2 SQIVND (reference sequence). V shed 3 bases and J shed 5 bases, with 14 bases lying between them. The CDR3 loop spans 15 amino acids. CDR3 sequence: CASSIRAGEDQPQHF. The CDR3 coding sequence is TGTGCCAGTAGTATCCGGGCAGGGGAGGATCAGCCCCAGCATTTT.

This clone has a count of ten or more. This clone may be a read error of a much larger clone one base away. The genes are TRBV28 and TRBJ1-3, with D unclear. The CDR3 contains 16 residues. Trimming removed 5 bases at V and 4 bases at J, with 18 bases between. CDR1 is MDHEN, CDR2 SYDVKM, per germline. The CDR3 region is CASSTMASSGGNTIYF. The CDR3 DNA reads TGTGCCAGCAGTACTATGGCGAGCTCCGGAGGAAACACCATATATTTT.

This clone was found many times. The chain combines TRBV6-4 with TRBJ2-3; possibly TRBD1 for D (5 bases). The V end was cut by 3 bases, the J end by 1 base, with 8 bases between. CDR1 and CDR2 (germline): MRHNA, SNTAGT. The CDR3 runs to 14 residues. CDR3 DNA: TGTGCCAGCAGTGAACAGGACGGCACAGATACGCAGTATTTT. Translation gives CASSEQDGTDTQYF.